These 5 T cell receptor beta chains came from one sample sequenced in a study of cytomegalovirus exposure and HLA in healthy donors. Primers included in the PCR were 60 Vbeta and 13 Jbeta primers. The table came from immunoSEQ multiplex PCR; TCRdb's copy has only in-frame clones and leaves some out. The sample totals around 160,000 clones; its top ten clones hold 1.5% to 2%. The sample comprised PBMCs. The receptor source for this set is a woman between 45 and 60 years old in good health and CMV-seronegative.

The chain couples TRBV18 to TRBJ2-2, with a possible D match to TRBD2 (5 bases). The CDR3 extends over 16 amino acids. CDR1 and CDR2 from the germline V gene are KGHSH and LQKENI. V was pared by 3 bases and J by 11 bases, with 22 bases between. The CDR3 DNA follows: TGTGCCAGCTCACCCGGAGGACCGATCGGAGGCGGAGAGCTGTTTTTT. This encodes CASSPGGPIGGGELFF.

This chain links TRBV29-1 with TRBJ2-7; 11 nucleotides agree with TRBD2. Germline CDR1 reads SQVTM; CDR2 reads ANQGSEA. Trimming removed 7 bases from V and 4 bases from J; junction bases left unmatched: 3. CDR3 length: 12 residues. DNA for the CDR3: TGCAGCGGGGGACTAGCGGCATACGAGCAGTACTTC. Translating it yields CSGGLAAYEQYF.

The V call is TRBV5-1, the J call TRBJ2-5, with D hard to call. Germline CDR1 reads SGHRS; CDR2 reads YFSETQ. The V gene lost 1 base and the J gene lost 4 bases, with 5 bases spanning the gap. This CDR3 region has 12 residues. CDR3 coding DNA: TGCGCCAGCAGCTTGACGCGAGAGACCCAGTACTTC. Translating gives CASSLTRETQYF.

This rearrangement joins TRBV2 to TRBJ2-5, with TRBD1 matching 8 bases. J gave up 2 bases and V 6 bases, and 5 bases lay outside the gene matches. This CDR3 has 14 amino acids. Germline CDR1 and CDR2: SNHLY and FYNNEI. CDR3: CASSLGQEQETQYF. DNA for the CDR3: TGTGCCAGCAGCCTGGGACAGGAACAAGAGACCCAGTACTTC.

V is TRBV7-9 and J is TRBJ2-7, with TRBD1 matching 9 bases. Per germline, CDR1 SEHNR and CDR2 FQNEAQ (reference sequence). V shed 5 bases and J 5 bases; nucleotides not matched to a gene: 7. This CDR3 contains 14 residues. CDR3 bases: TGTGCCAGCAGCCTAGGGACAGGGAGCCACGAGCAGTACTTC. Translated, it gives CASSLGTGSHEQYF. The variable domain in full, completed from reference TRBV7-9 and TRBJ2-7, reads DTGVSQNPRHKITKRGQNVTFRCDPISEHNRLYWYRQTLGQGPEFLTYFQNEAQLEKSRLLSDRFSAERPKGSFSTLEIQRTEQGDSAMYLCASSLGTGSHEQYFGPGTRLTVT.